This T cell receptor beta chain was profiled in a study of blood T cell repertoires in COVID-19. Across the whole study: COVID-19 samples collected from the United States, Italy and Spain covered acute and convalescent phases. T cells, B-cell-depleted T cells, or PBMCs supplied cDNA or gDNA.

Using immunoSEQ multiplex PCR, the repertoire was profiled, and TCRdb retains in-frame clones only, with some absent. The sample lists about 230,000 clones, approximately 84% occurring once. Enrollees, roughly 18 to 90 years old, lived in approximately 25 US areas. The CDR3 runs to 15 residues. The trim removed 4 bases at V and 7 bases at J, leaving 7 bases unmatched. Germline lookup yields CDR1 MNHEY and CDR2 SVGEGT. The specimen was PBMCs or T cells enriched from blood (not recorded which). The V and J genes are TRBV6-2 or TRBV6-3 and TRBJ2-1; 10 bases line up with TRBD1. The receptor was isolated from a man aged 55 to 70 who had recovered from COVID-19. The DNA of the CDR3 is TGTGCCAGCAGTTCCGGGACAGGGGCCGTTAATGAGCAGTTCTTC. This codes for CASSSGTGAVNEQFF.